One sample yielded the 13 T cell receptor beta chains listed below, sequenced in a study of T cells after yellow fever vaccination. TCRdb reprocessed the 5' RACE reads with MiXCR, giving one entry per CDR3 protein. Among some 340,000 distinct CDR3 sequences listed, approximately 4% were seen once. Sequencing was performed on PBMCs, taken 5 days after the yellow fever booster vaccination. The origin of the receptors is a man aged 18 to 29 who received the YFV17D yellow fever vaccine.

There are many counts of this clonotype. The chain joins TRBV20-1 to TRBJ2-2; 7 bases are a match to TRBD2. V lost 2 bases, J lost 2 bases, and 5 bases stayed unmatched. CDR1 is DFQATT and CDR2 is SNEGSKA in the germline V gene (reference sequence). The CDR3 runs to 15 residues. The CDR3 bases are TGCAGTGCTAGACTCCGGGGGGACAACACCGGGGAGCTGTTTTTT. Its translation: CSARLRGDNTGELFF.

This clonotype was seen a few times. This chain joins TRBV7-9 and TRBJ1-2; D might be TRBD1 (5 bases). CDR1 and CDR2 from the germline V gene are SEHNR and FQNEAQ (reference sequence). V lost 4 bases and J 5 bases, leaving 20 bases between the germline ends. The CDR3 length is 16 residues. The DNA for the CDR3 is TGTGCCAGCAGCTCCCCCGGGACCCTATTTGGGTATGGCTACACCTTC. Protein: CASSSPGTLFGYGYTF.

The chain has TRBV28 and TRBJ2-5; TRBD2 agrees at 9 bases. The CDR3 runs to 15 residues. Per the germline V gene, CDR1 is MDHEN and CDR2 is SYDVKM. V lost 3 bases to trimming and J lost 7 bases; unmatched junction nucleotides: 9. The CDR3 DNA follows: TGTGCCAGCAGTTTTCTCTCTAGCGGGGCGGGGACCCAGTACTTC. Translating gives CASSFLSSGAGTQYF.

The rearrangement joins TRBV4-1 to TRBJ1-1; D is ambiguous. The V and J ends lost 6 bases and 5 bases respectively, with 10 bases between them. The CDR3 spans 12 residues. Germline V gene data show CDR1 as MGHRA and CDR2 as YSYEKL. The CDR3 reads CASSHPGTEAFF. The CDR3 DNA sequence: TGCGCCAGCAGTCACCCGGGGACTGAAGCTTTCTTT.

This clonotype came up a few times. V is TRBV13 and J is TRBJ2-7; no firm D call. CDR1 is PRHDT, CDR2 FYEKMQ, per germline (reference sequence). There are 15 residues in the CDR3. The V and J ends lost 0 bases and 2 bases respectively, with 11 bases between them. DNA for the CDR3: TGTGCCAGCAGCTTAGGCGGCCGAGGCCCCTACGAGCAGTACTTC. As protein: CASSLGGRGPYEQYF. The variable domain in full, completed from reference TRBV13 and TRBJ2-7, reads AAGVIQSPRHLIKEKRETATLKCYPIPRHDTVYWYQQGPGQDPQFLISFYEKMQSDKGSIPDRFSAQQFSDYHSELNMSSLELGDSALYFCASSLGGRGPYEQYFGPGTRLTVT.

The chain links TRBV18 to TRBJ1-2, with TRBD1 as a possible D gene (6 bases). CDR1 KGHSH and CDR2 LQKENI come from the germline V gene. The CDR3 runs to 16 residues. V lost 4 bases, J lost 8 bases, and 23 bases lay in between. As DNA, the CDR3 is TGTGCCAGCTCACTAGCGTCGCAGGGGCTACTTGAAGGCTACACCTTC. Its translation: CASSLASQGLLEGYTF.

V usage is TRBV7-6 and J usage is TRBJ2-7; D not resolved. The length of the CDR3 is 13 residues. V lost 1 base and J 5 bases, leaving 9 bases between the germline ends. CDR1 SGHVS and CDR2 FNYEAQ come from the germline V gene. The CDR3 loop is CASSLEFGDEQYV. The CDR3 DNA reads TGTGCCAGCAGCTTAGAGTTTGGGGACGAGCAGTACGTC.

This clonotype came up many times. CDR3: CASSLGTGRETQYF. CDR3 DNA sequence: TGTGCCAGCAGCTTGGGTACGGGTCGTGAGACCCAGTACTTC. The V call is TRBV5-6, the J call TRBJ2-5; D call uncertain. Germline CDR1 reads SGHDT; CDR2 reads YYEEEE. Trimming took 0 bases from V and 5 from J, leaving 11 bases between them. The CDR3 consists of 14 residues.

The chain links TRBV6-2 or TRBV6-3 to TRBJ2-1; 15 bases map to TRBD2. The CDR3 runs 19 residues. V shed 6 bases and J 0 bases; nucleotides not matched to a gene: 9. The germline gives CDR1 MNHEY, CDR2 SVGEGT. The CDR3 coding sequence is TGTGCCAGCAGGTTAACGGGACTAGCGGGGGGCGGCTCCTACAATGAGCAGTTCTTC. Translation: CASRLTGLAGGGSYNEQFF.

This clonotype was found a few times. V usage is TRBV12-3 or TRBV12-4 and J usage is TRBJ2-7, with 11 bases that match TRBD1. V was pared by 3 bases and J by 6 bases, with 4 bases of the junction left unmatched. This CDR3 region has 14 residues. CDR3: CASSFGQGAGEQYF. CDR3 bases: TGTGCCAGCAGTTTCGGACAGGGGGCCGGCGAGCAGTACTTC.

This clonotype came up a few times. J is TRBJ2-3 and V is TRBV9; weak D call: TRBD2 (7 bases). The CDR3 length is 15 residues. The ends were cut back, 2 bases at V and 3 bases at J, with 13 bases in the middle. CDR1 is SGDLS, CDR2 YYNGEE, per germline. CDR3 sequence reads: CASSVGGRVTDTQYF. The CDR3 nucleotides read TGTGCCAGCAGCGTGGGGGGGCGAGTAACAGATACGCAGTATTTT.

The sample holds many counts of this clonotype. This chain connects TRBV11-1 to TRBJ2-5, with a tentative D call TRBD1 (5 bases). This CDR3 is 14 amino acids long. Trimming removed 2 bases at V and 0 bases at J, with 7 bases between. The V gene's germline CDR1 is SGHAT and CDR2 FQDESV (reference sequence). The CDR3 nucleotides are TGTGCCAGCAGCTTACAGGGATACCAAGAGACCCAGTACTTC. Protein sequence: CASSLQGYQETQYF.

The rearrangement links TRBV18 to TRBJ1-1; D unclear. The CDR3 has 13 residues. The germline V and J ends were trimmed by 3 bases and 3 bases, with 8 bases remaining between them. Per germline, CDR1 KGHSH and CDR2 LQKENI. The CDR3 nucleotides are TGTGCCAGCTCACCCCTTTCTGACACTGAAGCTTTCTTT. It translates to CASSPLSDTEAFF.